This TCR beta chain was sequenced in a study of CD8+CD57+ T cells in acquired aplastic anemia. About the research overall: Sorted CD4+ and CD8+ cells gave an average of about 3 ug of DNA.

Profiling of TCR beta VDJ combinations and CDR3 sequences used genomic DNA as template. MiXCR was run by TCRdb on the reads, yielding one entry per CDR3 protein. The table lists 98,000 or so distinct CDR3 sequences, approximately 49% of them singletons, with about a third in the top ten. The CDR3 runs 16 residues. Germline loops: CDR1 LNHNV, CDR2 YYDKDF (reference sequence). With 6 bases removed from V and 4 bases from J, the gap between germline ends came to 21 bases. The TCR originated in a human donor in good health, serving as a control. The chain links TRBV15 to TRBJ1-1; possibly TRBD1 for D (5 bases). Specimen: sorted CD4+, CD8+, or CD8+CD57+ T cells (not recorded which) from PBMCs. This CDR3 is CATRAGSAGMGTEAFF. CDR3 in DNA: TGTGCCACCAGGGCAGGTTCGGCAGGGATGGGCACTGAAGCTTTCTTT.